This T cell receptor (beta chain) appears in the sequencing data of a study of T cell repertoires in cytomegalovirus infection. Study-wide context: In the study, CMV epitopes included recently identified HLA-C-restricted and well-studied HLA-B-restricted ones. Public TCR beta signatures provided an indication of both CMV infection and a matching HLA type. Study-wide points: Using cumulative public TCR beta family frequency, the authors identified those who carried CMV together with the relevant HLA. HLA-C-restricted CMV-specific TCR beta clonotypes prevailed in the ex vivo response.

This clonotype occurred a few times. Its antigen is still unknown. At one boundary the junction diverges from the germline segment, which might be a read error. TCRdb redid the calling of the reads with MiXCR, one entry per CDR3 protein. The sample consists of approximately 70,000 distinct CDR3 sequences, roughly 22% of them appearing once. Germline V gives CDR1 SGHAT, CDR2 FQNNGV. The CDR3 is 11 residues long. This chain joins TRBV11-2 and TRBJ2-7; D ambiguous. The receptor's source is a human donor in good health (CMV status not recorded). Some clones in this sample may be carry-over from other donors' samples. The sequenced sample was CD8+ T cells from cultured PBMCs, obtained from culture after CMV antigen stimulation. The CDR3 nucleotides read TGTGCCAGCAGCTTAGTCACAAGGGTGGACTTC. Translation gives CASSLVTRVDF.